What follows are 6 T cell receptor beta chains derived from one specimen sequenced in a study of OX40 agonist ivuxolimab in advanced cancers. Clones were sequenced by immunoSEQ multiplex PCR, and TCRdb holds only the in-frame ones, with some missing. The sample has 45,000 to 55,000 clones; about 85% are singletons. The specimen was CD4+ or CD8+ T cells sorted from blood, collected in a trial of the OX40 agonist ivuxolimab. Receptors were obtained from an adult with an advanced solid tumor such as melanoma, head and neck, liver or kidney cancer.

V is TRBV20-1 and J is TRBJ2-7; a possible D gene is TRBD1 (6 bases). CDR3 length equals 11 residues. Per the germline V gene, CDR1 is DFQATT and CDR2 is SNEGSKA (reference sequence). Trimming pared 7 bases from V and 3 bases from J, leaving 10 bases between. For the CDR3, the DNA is TGCAGTGGAGTAGGGGGCTACGAGCAGTACTTC. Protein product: CSGVGGYEQYF.

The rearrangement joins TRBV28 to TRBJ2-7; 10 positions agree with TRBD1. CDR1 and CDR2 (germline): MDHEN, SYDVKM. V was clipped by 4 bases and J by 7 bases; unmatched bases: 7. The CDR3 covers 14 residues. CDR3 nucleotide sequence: TGTGCCAGCAGTTCCGTGGGACAGGGGTATGAGCAGTACTTC. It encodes CASSSVGQGYEQYF. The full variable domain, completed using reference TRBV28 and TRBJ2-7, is DVKVTQSSRYLVKRTGEKVFLECVQDMDHENMFWYRQDPGLGLRLIYFSYDVKMKEKGDIPEGYSVSREKKERFSLILESASTNQTSMYLCASSSVGQGYEQYFGPGTRLTVT.

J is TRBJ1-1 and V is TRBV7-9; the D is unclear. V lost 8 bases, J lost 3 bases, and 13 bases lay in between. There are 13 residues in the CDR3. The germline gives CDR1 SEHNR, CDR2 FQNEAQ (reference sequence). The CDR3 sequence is CASGGQLYTEAFF. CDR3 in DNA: TGTGCCAGCGGTGGGCAACTGTACACTGAAGCTTTCTTT. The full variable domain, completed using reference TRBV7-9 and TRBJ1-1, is DTGVSQNPRHKITKRGQNVTFRCDPISEHNRLYWYRQTLGQGPEFLTYFQNEAQLEKSRLLSDRFSAERPKGSFSTLEIQRTEQGDSAMYLCASGGQLYTEAFFGQGTRLTVV.

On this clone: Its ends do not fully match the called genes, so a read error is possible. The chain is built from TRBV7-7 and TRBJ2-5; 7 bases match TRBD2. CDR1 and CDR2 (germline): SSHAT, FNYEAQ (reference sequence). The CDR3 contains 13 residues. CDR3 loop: CASSGTMLETQYF. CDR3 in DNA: TGTGCTAGCAGCGGGACTATGTTGGAGACCCAGTACTTC.

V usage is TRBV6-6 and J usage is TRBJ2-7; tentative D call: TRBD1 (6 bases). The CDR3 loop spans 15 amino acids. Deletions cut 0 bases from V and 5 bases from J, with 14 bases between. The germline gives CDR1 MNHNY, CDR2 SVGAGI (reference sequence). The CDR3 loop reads CASSYSKAGVDEQYF. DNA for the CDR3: TGTGCCAGCAGTTACTCGAAGGCAGGGGTCGACGAGCAGTACTTC.

CDR3 amino acids: CASSEVWTVVNYGYTF. The CDR3 coding sequence is TGTGCCAGCAGTGAAGTATGGACGGTTGTTAACTATGGCTACACCTTC. This sequence joins TRBV6-1 and TRBJ1-2; D is unresolved. V dropped 1 base and J dropped 1 base, with 13 bases sitting between them. Germline lookup yields CDR1 MNHNS and CDR2 SASEGT. The CDR3 spans 16 residues.